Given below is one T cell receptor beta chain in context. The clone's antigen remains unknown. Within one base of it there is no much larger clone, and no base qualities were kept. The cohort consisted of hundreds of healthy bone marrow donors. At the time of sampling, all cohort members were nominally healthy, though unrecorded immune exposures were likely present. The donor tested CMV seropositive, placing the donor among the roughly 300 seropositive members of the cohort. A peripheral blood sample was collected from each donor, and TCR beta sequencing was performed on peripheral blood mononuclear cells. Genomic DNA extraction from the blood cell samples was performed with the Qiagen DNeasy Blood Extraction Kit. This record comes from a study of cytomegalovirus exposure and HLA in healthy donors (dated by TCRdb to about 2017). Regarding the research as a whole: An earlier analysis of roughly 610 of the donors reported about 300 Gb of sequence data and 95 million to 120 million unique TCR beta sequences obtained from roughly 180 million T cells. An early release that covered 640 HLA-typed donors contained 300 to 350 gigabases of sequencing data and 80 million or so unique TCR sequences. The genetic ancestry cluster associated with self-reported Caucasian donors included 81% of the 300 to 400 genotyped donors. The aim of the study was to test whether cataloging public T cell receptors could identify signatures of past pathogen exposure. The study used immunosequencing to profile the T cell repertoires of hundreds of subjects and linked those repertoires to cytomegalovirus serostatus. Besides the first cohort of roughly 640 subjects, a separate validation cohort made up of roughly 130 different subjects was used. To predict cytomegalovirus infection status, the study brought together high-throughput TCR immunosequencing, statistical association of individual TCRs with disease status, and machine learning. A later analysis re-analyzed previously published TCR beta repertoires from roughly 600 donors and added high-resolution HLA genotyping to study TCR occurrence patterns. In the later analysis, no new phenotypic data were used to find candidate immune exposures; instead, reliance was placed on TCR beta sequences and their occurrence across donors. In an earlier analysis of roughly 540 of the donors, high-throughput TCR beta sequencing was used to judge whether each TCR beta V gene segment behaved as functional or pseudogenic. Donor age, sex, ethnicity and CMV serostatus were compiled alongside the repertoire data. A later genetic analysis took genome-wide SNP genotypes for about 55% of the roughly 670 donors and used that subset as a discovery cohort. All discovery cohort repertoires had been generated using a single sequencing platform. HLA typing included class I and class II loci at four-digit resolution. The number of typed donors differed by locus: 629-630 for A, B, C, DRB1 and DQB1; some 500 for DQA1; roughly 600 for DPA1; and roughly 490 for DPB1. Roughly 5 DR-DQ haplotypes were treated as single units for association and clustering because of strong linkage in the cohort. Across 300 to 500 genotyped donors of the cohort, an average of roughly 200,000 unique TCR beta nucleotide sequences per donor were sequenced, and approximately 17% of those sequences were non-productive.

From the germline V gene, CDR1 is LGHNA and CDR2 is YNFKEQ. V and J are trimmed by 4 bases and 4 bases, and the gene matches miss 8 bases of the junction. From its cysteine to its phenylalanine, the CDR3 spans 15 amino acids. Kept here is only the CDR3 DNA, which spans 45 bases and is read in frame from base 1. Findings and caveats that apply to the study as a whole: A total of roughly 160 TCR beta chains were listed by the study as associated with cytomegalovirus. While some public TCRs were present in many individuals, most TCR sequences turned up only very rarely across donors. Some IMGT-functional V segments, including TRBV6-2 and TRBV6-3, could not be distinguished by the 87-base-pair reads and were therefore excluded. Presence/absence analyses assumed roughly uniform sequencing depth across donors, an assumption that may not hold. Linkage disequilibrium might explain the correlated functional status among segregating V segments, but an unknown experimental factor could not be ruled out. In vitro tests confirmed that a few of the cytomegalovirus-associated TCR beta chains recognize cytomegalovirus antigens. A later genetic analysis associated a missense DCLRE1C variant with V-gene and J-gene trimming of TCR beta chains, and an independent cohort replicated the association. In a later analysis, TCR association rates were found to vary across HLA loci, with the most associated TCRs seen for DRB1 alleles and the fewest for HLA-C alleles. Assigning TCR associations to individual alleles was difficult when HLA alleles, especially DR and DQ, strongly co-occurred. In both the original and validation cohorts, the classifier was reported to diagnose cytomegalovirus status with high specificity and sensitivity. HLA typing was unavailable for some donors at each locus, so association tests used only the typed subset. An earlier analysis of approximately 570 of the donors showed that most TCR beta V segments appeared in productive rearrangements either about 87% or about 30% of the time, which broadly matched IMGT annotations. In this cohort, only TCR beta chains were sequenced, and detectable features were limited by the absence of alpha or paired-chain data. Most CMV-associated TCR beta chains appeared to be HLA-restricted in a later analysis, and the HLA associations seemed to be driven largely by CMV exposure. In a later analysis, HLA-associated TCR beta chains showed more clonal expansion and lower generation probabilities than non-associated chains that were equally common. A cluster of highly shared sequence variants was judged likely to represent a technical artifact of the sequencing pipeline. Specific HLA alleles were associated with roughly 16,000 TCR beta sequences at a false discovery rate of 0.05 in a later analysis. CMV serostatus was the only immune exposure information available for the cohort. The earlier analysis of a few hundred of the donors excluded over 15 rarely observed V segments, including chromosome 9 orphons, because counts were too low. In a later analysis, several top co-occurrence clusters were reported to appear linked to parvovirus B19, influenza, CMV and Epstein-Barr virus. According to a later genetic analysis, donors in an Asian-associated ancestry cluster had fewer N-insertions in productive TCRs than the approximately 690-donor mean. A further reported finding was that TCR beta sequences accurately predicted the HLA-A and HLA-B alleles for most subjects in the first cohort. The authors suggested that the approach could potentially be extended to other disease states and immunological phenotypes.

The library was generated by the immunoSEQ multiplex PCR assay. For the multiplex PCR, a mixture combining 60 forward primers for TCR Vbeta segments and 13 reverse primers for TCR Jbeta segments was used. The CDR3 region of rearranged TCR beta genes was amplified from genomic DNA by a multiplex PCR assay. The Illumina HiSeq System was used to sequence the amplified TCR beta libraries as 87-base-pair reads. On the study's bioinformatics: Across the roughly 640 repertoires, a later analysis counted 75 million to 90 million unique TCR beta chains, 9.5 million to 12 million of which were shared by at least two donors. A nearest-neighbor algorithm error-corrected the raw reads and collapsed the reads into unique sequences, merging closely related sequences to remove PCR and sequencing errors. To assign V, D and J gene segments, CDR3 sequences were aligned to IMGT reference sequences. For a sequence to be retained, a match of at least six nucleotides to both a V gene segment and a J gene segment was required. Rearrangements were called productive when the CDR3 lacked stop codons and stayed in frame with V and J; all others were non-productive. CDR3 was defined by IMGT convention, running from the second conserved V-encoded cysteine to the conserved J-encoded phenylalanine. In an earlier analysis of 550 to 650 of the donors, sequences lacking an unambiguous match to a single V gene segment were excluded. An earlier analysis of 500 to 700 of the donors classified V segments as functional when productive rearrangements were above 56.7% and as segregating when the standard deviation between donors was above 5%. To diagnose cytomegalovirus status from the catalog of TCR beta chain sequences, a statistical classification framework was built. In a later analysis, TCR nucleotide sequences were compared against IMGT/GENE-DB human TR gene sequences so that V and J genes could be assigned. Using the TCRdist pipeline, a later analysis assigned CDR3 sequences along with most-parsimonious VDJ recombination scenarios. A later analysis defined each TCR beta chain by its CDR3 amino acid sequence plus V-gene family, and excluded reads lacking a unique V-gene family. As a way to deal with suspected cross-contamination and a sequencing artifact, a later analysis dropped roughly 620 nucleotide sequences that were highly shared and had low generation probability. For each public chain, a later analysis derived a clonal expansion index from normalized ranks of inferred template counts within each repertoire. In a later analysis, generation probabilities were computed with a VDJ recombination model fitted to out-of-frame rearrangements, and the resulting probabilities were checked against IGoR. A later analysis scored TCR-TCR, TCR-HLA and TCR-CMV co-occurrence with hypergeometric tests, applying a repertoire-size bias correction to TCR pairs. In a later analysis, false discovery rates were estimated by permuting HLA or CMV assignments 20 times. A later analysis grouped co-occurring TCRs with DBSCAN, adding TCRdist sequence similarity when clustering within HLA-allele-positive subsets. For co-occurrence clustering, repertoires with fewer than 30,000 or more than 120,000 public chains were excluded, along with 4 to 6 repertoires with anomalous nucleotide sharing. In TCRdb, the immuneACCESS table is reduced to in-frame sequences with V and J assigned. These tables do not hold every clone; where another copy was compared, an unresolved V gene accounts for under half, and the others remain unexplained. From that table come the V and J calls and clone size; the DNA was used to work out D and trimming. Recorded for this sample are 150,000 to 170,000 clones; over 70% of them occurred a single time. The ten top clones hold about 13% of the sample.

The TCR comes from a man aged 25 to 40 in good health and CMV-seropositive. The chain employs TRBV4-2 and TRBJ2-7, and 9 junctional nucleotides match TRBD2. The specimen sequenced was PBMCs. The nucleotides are TGTGCCAGCAGCCCGCGGGAGGGCCTGGTTTACGAGCAGTACTTC. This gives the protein CASSPREGLVYEQYF.